This TCR beta chain was sequenced in a study of blood T cell repertoires in COVID-19. Across the study: The samples span acute and convalescent COVID-19 from the United States, Italy and Spain. PBMCs, B-cell-depleted T cells, or T cells provided the cDNA or gDNA that made up the material.

Germline V gives CDR1 SNHLY, CDR2 FYNNEI. Losses at the gene ends were 4 bases for V and 6 bases for J; bases not matched to a gene: 11. The CDR3 covers 15 residues. This clone was seen a few times. Methods used by the authors: Estimation of nucleated cell counts relied on the amplification of reference gene primers. Repertoires were generated with immunoSEQ multiplex PCR, while TCRdb's copy carries only in-frame clones and drops some. Clone size and V and J calls were adopted from that table, with D and trimming inferred from the DNA. The sample holds 200,000 to 250,000 clones; approximately 80% are singletons and the top ten take roughly 20%.

The sequence was collected from a woman of 80 years or more with active or convalescent COVID-19. The chain combines TRBV2 with TRBJ2-7; 8 nucleotides match TRBD2. The sample consisted of peripheral blood. Here the CDR3 reads CASSVGGLVLAEQYF. CDR3 in DNA: TGTGCCAGCAGTGTGGGGGGACTAGTCTTAGCCGAGCAGTACTTC.